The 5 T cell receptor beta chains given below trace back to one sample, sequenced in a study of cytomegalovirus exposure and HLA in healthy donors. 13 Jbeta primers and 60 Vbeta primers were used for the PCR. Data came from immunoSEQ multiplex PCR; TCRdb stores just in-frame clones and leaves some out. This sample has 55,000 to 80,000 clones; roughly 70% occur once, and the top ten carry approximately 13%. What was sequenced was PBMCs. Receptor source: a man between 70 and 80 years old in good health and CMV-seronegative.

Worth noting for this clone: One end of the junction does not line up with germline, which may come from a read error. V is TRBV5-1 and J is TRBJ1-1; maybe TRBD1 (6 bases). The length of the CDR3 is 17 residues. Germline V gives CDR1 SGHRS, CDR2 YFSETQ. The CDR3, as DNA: TGCGCCAGCAGGTTGGGGGGGCAAACCGCCCGGGACACTGAAGCTTTCTTT. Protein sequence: CASRLGGQTARDTEAFF. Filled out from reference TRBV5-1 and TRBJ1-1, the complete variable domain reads KAGVTQTPRYLIKTRGQQVTLSCSPISGHRSVSWYQQTPGQGLQFLFEYFSETQRNKGNFPGRFSGRQFSNSRSEMNVSTLELGDSALYLCASRLGGQTARDTEAFFGQGTRLTVV.

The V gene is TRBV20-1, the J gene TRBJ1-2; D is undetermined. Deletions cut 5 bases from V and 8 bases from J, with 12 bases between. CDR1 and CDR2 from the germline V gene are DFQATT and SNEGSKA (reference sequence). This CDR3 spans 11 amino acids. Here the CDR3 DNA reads TGCAGTGCTGGCCCGGGTGAGGGCTACACCTTC. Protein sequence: CSAGPGEGYTF.

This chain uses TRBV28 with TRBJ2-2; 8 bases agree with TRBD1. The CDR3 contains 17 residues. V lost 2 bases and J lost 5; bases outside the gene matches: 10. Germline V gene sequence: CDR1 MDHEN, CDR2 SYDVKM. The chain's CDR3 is CASSLQFGDRFTGELFF. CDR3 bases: TGTGCCAGCAGTTTACAGTTTGGGGACAGGTTTACCGGGGAGCTGTTTTTT.

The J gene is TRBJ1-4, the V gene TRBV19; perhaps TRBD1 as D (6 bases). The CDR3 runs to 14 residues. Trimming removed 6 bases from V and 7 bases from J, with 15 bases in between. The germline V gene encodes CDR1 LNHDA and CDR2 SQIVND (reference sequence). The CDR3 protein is CASRRQDPVEKLFF. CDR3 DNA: TGTGCCAGTAGACGACAGGACCCGGTTGAAAAACTGTTTTTT.

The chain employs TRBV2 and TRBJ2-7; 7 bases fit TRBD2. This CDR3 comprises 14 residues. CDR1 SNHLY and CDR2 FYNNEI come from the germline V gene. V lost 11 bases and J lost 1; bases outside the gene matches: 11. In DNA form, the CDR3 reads TGTGCCGGGAGCGGGCCTAGCGGTTCCTACGAGCAGTACTTC. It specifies CAGSGPSGSYEQYF.